A selection of T cell receptor beta chains follows, all from one sample in a study of CD8 T cells in Susac syndrome. Each CDR3 protein gets one entry after TCRdb re-called the immunoSEQ multiplex PCR reads with MiXCR. The repertoire has tens of thousands of distinct CDR3 sequences, approximately 94% of them found once; the top ten carry more than 0.4%. Source material: CD8+ T cells from PBMCs. The receptors come from a human donor with Susac syndrome. Each CDR3 is given with its conserved first and last residue. A D gene is named only where the DNA matches it firmly.

V gene: TRBV9; D gene: .; J gene: TRBJ2-1; CDR3 protein: CASSVDGGSGGEQFF
V gene: TRBV12-3/TRBV12-4; D gene: .; J gene: TRBJ2-5; CDR3 protein: CASTDGGQETQYF
V gene: TRBV4-1; D gene: .; J gene: TRBJ2-7; CDR3 protein: CASSQEAGPREQYF
V gene: TRBV7-9; D gene: .; J gene: TRBJ2-7; CDR3 protein: CASKTGLDYEQYF
V gene: TRBV7-9; D gene: TRBD2; J gene: TRBJ2-5; CDR3 protein: CASLRAGQETQYF
V gene: TRBV9; D gene: TRBD2; J gene: TRBJ2-1; CDR3 protein: CASSPEGSGGGVNEQFF
V gene: TRBV27; D gene: TRBD1; J gene: TRBJ1-5; CDR3 protein: CASKQGAQPQHF
V gene: TRBV15; D gene: .; J gene: TRBJ2-1; CDR3 protein: CATSRVRQSSSYNEQFF
V gene: TRBV15; D gene: .; J gene: TRBJ1-5; CDR3 protein: CATSGSSNQPQHF
V gene: TRBV9; D gene: TRBD2; J gene: TRBJ2-3; CDR3 protein: CASSSRPGLVDTQYF
V gene: TRBV9; D gene: TRBD1; J gene: TRBJ2-7; CDR3 protein: CASSGGTAYEQYF
V gene: TRBV20-1; D gene: TRBD2; J gene: TRBJ2-3; CDR3 protein: CSAVGREITDTQYF
V gene: TRBV14; D gene: .; J gene: TRBJ2-7; CDR3 protein: CASSQVPGPPYEQYF
V gene: TRBV13; D gene: .; J gene: TRBJ2-7; CDR3 protein: CASSLETGSGEQYF
V gene: TRBV7-9; D gene: .; J gene: TRBJ1-1; CDR3 protein: CASSLGSGETEAFF
V gene: TRBV5-1; D gene: TRBD1; J gene: TRBJ2-7; CDR3 protein: CASREGQGYYEQYF
V gene: TRBV3-1; D gene: .; J gene: TRBJ1-5; CDR3 protein: CASSQGWNSNQPQHF
V gene: TRBV2; D gene: TRBD1; J gene: TRBJ1-2; CDR3 protein: CASQTGGLQGYTF